This T cell receptor beta chain is drawn from a study of cytomegalovirus exposure and HLA in healthy donors. Concerning this clone itself: Its antigen remains unidentified.

The V and J ends lost 0 bases and 6 bases, in that order; junction bases with no gene match: 11. The germline CDR1 and CDR2 sequences are MNHNY and SVGAGI (reference sequence). The CDR3 runs to 16 residues. The primer mix had 60 Vbeta and 13 Jbeta primers. The protocol was immunoSEQ multiplex PCR, while the TCRdb copy is restricted to in-frame clones and leaves out a portion. The sample's table shows approximately 110,000 clones. Study-wide results and caveats: When analyzed later, a missense DCLRE1C variant was found to be linked to TCR beta V- and J-gene trimming.

Material: PBMCs. The TCR sequence derives from a young man in good health and CMV-seronegative. This chain uses TRBV6-6 with TRBJ2-7, with 7 bases matching TRBD1. The CDR3 is CASSYSTQGLDREQYF. CDR3 DNA: TGTGCCAGCAGTTACTCGACACAGGGGTTGGATCGCGAGCAGTACTTC.